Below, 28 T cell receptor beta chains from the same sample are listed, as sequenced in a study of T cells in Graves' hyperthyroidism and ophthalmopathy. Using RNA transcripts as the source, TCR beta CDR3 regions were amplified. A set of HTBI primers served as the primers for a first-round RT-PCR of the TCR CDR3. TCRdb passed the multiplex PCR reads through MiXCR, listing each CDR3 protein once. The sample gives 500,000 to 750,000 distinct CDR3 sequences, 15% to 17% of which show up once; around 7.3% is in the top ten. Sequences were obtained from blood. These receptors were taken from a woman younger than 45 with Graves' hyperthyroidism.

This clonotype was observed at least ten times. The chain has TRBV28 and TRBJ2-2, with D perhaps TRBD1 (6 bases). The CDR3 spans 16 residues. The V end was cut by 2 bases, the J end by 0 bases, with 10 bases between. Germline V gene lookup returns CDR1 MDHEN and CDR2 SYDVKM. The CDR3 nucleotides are TGTGCCAGCAGTTTAATCGACAGGTCGAACACCGGGGAGCTGTTTTTT. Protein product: CASSLIDRSNTGELFF.

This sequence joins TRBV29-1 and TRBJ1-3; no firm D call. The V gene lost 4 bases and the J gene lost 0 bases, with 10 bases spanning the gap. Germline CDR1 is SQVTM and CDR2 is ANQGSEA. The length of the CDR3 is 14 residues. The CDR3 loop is CSVVFSSSGNTIYF. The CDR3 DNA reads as TGCAGCGTTGTTTTCAGCTCCTCTGGAAACACCATATATTTT. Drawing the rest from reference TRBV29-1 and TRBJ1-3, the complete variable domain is SAVISQKPSRDICQRGTSLTIQCQVDSQVTMMFWYRQQPGQSLTLIATANQGSEATYESGFVIDKFPISRPNLTFSTLTVSNMSPEDSSIYLCSVVFSSSGNTIYFGEGSWLTVV.

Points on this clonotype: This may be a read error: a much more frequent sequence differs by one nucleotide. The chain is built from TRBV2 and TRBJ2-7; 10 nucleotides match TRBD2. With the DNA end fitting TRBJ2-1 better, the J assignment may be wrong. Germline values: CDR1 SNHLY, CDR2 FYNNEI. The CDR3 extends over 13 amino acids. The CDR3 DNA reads TGTGCCAGCCACCTAGCGGGAGACTACGAGCAGTTCTTC. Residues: CASHLAGDYEQFF.

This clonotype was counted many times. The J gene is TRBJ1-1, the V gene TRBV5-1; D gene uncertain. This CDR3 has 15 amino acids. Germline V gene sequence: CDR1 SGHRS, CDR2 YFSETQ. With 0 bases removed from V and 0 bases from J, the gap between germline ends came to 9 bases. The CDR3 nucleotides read TGCGCCAGCAGCTTGGATGGCGGTATGAACACTGAAGCTTTCTTT. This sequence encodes CASSLDGGMNTEAFF.

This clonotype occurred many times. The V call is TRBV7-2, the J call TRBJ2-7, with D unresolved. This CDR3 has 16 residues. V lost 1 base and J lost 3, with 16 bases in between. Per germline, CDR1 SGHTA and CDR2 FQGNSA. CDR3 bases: TGTGCCAGCAGCTTAGATGGGCGAACGGCGGTCTACGAGCAGTACTTC. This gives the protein CASSLDGRTAVYEQYF.

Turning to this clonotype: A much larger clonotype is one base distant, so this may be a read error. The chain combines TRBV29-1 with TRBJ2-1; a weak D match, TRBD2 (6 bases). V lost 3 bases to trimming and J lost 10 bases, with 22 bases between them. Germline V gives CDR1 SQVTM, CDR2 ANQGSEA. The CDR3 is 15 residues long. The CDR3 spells CSVESGVTSPWEQFF. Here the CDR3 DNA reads TGCAGCGTTGAGTCGGGGGTAACCAGCCCTTGGGAGCAGTTCTTC.

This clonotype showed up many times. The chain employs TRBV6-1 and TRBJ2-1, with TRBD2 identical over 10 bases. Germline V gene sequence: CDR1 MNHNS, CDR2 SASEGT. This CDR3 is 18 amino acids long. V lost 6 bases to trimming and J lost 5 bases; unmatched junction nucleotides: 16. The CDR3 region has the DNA TGTGCCAGCAGCACTAGGAGGGGACCTAGCGGGAGAAACAATGAGCAGTTCTTC. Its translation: CASSTRRGPSGRNNEQFF.

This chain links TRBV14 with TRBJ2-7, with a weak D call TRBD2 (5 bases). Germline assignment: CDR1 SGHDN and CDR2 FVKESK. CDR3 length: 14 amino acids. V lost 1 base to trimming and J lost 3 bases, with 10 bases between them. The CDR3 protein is CASSQVGVFYEQYF. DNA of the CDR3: TGTGCCAGCAGCCAAGTCGGGGTATTCTACGAGCAGTACTTC.

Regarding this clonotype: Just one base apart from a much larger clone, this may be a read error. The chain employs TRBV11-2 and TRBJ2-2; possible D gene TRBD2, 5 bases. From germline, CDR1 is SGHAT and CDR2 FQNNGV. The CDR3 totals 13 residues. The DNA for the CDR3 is TGTGCCAGCACCGCTACCGTCACCGGGGAGCAGTTTTTT. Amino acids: CASTATVTGEQFF.

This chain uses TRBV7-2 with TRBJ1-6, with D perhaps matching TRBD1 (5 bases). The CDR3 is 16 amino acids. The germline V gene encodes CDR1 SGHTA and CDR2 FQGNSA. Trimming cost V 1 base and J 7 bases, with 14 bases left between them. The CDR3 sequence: CASSLEGLRDNSPLHF. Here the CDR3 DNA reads TGTGCCAGCAGCTTAGAGGGCCTAAGGGACAATTCACCCCTCCACTTT.

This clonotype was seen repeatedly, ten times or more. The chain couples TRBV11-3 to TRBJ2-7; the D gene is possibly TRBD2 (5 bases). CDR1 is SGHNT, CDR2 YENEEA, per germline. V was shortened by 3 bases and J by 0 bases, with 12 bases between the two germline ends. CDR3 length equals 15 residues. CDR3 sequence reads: CASSFPSRCSYEQYF. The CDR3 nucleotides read TGTGCCAGCAGCTTTCCTAGCAGGTGCTCCTACGAGCAGTACTTC.

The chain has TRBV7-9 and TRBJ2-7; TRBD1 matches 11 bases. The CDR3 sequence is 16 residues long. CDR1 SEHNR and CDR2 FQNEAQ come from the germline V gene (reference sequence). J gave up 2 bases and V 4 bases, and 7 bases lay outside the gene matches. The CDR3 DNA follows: TGTGCCAGCAGCTCATCCGGGACAGGGGGGACCTACGAGCAGTACTTC. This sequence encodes CASSSSGTGGTYEQYF.

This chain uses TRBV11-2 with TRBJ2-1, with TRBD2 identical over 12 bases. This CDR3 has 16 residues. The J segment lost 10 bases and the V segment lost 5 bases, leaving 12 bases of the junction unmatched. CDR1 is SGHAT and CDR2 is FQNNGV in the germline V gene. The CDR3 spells CASSPEGWLAGGEQFF. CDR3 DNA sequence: TGTGCCAGCAGCCCGGAGGGGTGGCTAGCGGGAGGGGAGCAGTTCTTC.

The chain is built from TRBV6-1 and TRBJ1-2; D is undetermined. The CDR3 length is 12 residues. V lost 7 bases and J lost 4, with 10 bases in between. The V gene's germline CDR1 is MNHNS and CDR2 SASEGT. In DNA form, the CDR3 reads TGTGCCAGCAATGGACCCCTCTATGGCTACACCTTC. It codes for CASNGPLYGYTF.

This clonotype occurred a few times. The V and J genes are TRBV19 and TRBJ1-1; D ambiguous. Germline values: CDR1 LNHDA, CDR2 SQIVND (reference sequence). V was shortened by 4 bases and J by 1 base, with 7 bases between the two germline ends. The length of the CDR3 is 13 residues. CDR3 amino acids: CASSTLANTEAFF. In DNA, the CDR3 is TGTGCCAGTAGTACCTTGGCGAACACTGAAGCTTTCTTT.

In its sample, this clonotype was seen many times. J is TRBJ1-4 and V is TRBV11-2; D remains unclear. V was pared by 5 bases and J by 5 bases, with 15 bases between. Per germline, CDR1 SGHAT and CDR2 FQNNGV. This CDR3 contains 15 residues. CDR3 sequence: CASSPIRRENEKLFF. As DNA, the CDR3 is TGTGCCAGCAGCCCTATCCGCCGTGAAAATGAAAAACTGTTTTTT.

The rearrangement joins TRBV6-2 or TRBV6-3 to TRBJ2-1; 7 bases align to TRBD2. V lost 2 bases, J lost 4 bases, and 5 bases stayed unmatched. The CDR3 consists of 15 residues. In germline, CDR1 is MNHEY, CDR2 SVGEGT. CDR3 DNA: TGTGCCAGCAGTTACCTCCTAGCGGAGTACAATGAGCAGTTCTTC. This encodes CASSYLLAEYNEQFF.

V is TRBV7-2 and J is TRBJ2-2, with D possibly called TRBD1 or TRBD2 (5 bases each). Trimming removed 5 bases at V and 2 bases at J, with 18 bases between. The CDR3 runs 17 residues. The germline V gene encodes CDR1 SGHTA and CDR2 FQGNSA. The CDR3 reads CASSQTAAPTNTGELFF. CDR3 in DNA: TGTGCCAGCAGCCAGACAGCGGCGCCAACAAACACCGGGGAGCTGTTTTTT.

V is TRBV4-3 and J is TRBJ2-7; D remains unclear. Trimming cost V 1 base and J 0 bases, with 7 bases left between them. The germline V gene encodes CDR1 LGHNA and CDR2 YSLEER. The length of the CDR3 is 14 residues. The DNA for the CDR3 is TGCGCCAGCAGCCAAGTTGGTAGCTCCTACGAGCAGTACTTC. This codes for CASSQVGSSYEQYF.

The CDR3 spells CASRRQKNTEAFF. For the CDR3, the DNA is TGTGCCAGCAGAAGACAGAAGAACACTGAAGCTTTCTTT. This rearrangement joins TRBV6-1 to TRBJ1-1; a weak D match, TRBD1 (5 bases). CDR1 is MNHNS and CDR2 is SASEGT in the germline V gene. Trimming took off 6 bases at V and 1 base at J, with 9 bases between the two ends. The CDR3 is 13 residues long.

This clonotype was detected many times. As DNA, the CDR3 is TGCAGTGCTAGAGTCCCCGGGACTAGTGAGCAGTACTTC. Translation gives CSARVPGTSEQYF. This chain uses TRBV20-1 with TRBJ2-7, with 8 positions matching TRBD2. Germline V gene lookup returns CDR1 DFQATT and CDR2 SNEGSKA (reference sequence). V trimming: 1 base; J trimming: 7 bases; junction bases outside the gene matches: 6. CDR3 length: 13 residues.

CDR3: CAGQGIGEKLFF. The CDR3 nucleotides are TGTGCCGGACAGGGGATAGGTGAAAAACTGTTTTTT. This chain connects TRBV28 to TRBJ1-4; 9 bases fit TRBD1. J was trimmed by 7 bases and V by 11 bases; bases with no gene match: 5. Germline assignment: CDR1 MDHEN and CDR2 SYDVKM. CDR3 length: 12 amino acids.

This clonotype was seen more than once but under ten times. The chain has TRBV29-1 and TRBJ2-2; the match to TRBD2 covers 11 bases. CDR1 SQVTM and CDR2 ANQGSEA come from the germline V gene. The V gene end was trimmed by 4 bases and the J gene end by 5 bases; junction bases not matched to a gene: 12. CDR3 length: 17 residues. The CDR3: CSVAGTSGPGGTGELFF. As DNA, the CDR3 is TGCAGCGTTGCCGGGACTAGCGGCCCAGGTGGGACCGGGGAGCTGTTTTTT.

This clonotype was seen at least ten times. Here the CDR3 DNA reads TGTGCTAGTGGTCGGGACAGGCCTAATGAAAAACTGTTTTTT. As protein: CASGRDRPNEKLFF. The chain uses TRBV12-5 and TRBJ1-4; 8 positions agree with TRBD1. The junction had 2 bases not matched to a gene; V was cut back by 5 bases and J by 3 bases. This CDR3 is built from 14 residues. Germline V CDR1 and CDR2: LGHNT, FRNRAP.

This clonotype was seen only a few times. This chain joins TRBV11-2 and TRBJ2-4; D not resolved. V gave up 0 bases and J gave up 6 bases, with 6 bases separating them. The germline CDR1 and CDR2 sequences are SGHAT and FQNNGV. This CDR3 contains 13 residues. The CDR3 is CASSLERINIQYF. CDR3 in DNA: TGTGCCAGCAGCTTAGAACGGATAAACATTCAGTACTTC.

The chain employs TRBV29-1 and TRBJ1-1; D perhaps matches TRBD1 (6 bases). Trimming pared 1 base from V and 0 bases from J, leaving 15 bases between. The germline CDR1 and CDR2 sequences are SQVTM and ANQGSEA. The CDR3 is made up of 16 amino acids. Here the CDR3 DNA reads TGCAGCGTTGAAGGGGGCAGGGGAAGGCTGAACACTGAAGCTTTCTTT. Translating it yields CSVEGGRGRLNTEAFF.

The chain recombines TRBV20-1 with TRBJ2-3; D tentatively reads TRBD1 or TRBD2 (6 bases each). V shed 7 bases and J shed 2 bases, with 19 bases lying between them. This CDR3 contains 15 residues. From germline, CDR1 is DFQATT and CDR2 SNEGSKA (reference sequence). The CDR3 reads CSVPSVKGDTDTQYF. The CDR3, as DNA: TGCAGTGTCCCTAGCGTTAAGGGGGACACAGATACGCAGTATTTT.

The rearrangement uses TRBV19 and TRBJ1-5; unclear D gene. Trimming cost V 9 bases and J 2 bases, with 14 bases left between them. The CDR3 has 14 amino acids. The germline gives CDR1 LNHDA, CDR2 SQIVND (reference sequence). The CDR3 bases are TGTGCCAGCTGTCGGAAGGTAGGCAATCAGCCCCAGCATTTT. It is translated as CASCRKVGNQPQHF.